A selection of T cell receptor beta chains follows, all from one sample in a study of T cell responses to AZD1222 COVID-19 vaccine. Sequencing used immunoSEQ multiplex PCR; TCRdb keeps in-frame clones, though not all of them. The sample contains 180,000 or so clones, 90% to 95% of which appear only once. Sequenced here: peripheral blood, sampled on day 0 of AZD1222 vaccination. These receptors came from an adult in good health. Both conserved end residues are part of each CDR3. The order of the fields is clone size, D gene, J gene, V gene, CDR3 length, CDR3 DNA, CDR3 protein. The D gene is left open where the match is weak. Rows may omit the clone size; those that give it use once, few, many or a size class.

>NA|NA|TRBJ2-1|TRBV6-6|14
TGTGCCAGCAGCCGGGTGGGCACCTACAATGAGCAGTTCTTC
CASSRVGTYNEQFF
>NA|NA|TRBJ1-2|TRBV4-1|16
TGCGCCAGCAGCCAAGCCGCGTTTAACCCAAGAGGTGGCTACACCTTC
CASSQAAFNPRGGYTF
>NA|NA|TRBJ2-7|TRBV6-5|13
TGTGCCAGCATCCACCCGACTAACTACGAGCAGTACTTC
CASIHPTNYEQYF
>NA|NA|TRBJ1-2|TRBV19|12
TGTGCCAGTAGTAGTCAGAACTATGGCTACACCTTC
CASSSQNYGYTF
>NA|NA|TRBJ2-7|TRBV5-6|11
TGTGCCAGCAGCTTGAACGGCGAGCAGTACTTC
CASSLNGEQYF
>NA|NA|TRBJ1-1|TRBV28|12
TGTGCCAGCAGTTTATATTACACTGAAGCTTTCTTT
CASSLYYTEAFF
>NA|TRBD1|TRBJ1-1|TRBV27|12
TGTGCCAGCGGACAGGGGATAGTTGAAGCTTTCTTT
CASGQGIVEAFF
>NA|NA|TRBJ1-1|TRBV27|15
TGTGCCAGCAGGCTAGCAGGGGCGATGAACACTGAAGCTTTCTTT
CASRLAGAMNTEAFF
>NA|TRBD1|TRBJ1-1|TRBV11-1|15
TGTGCCAGCAGCACCCGGACAGGGCTGAACACTGAAGCTTTCTTT
CASSTRTGLNTEAFF
>NA|NA|TRBJ1-2|TRBV18|15
TGTGCCAGCTCACCATCAGGGGCCCGTAACTATGGCTACACCTTC
CASSPSGARNYGYTF
>medium-sized|NA|TRBJ2-2|TRBV19|12
TGTGCCAGTAAGCGGTGGGGCGGGGAGCTGTTTTTT
CASKRWGGELFF
>NA|NA|TRBJ2-5|TRBV9|13
TGTGCCAGCAGCGTAGCAGTCGAAGAGACCCAGTACTTC
CASSVAVEETQYF
>NA|TRBD1|TRBJ2-6|TRBV6-5|15
TGTGCCAGCTCCAGGGGGTCGTCTGGGGCCAACGTCCTGACTTTC
CASSRGSSGANVLTF
>once|NA|TRBJ1-1|TRBV14|13
TGTGCCAGCGGCAGGGCCACCCCGACTAGAGCTTTCTTT
CASGRATPTRAFF
>NA|TRBD2|TRBJ2-3|TRBV5-1|13
TGCGCCAGCAGCTTTGGGGGGGCAGATACGCAGTATTTT
CASSFGGADTQYF
>NA|NA|TRBJ2-1|TRBV12-3/TRBV12-4|11
TGTGCCAGCAATCAATACAATGAGCAGTTCTTC
CASNQYNEQFF
>once|NA|TRBJ2-2|TRBV5-6|14
TGTGCCAGCAGCTTCCAGGGGAGCACCGGGGAGCTGTTTTTT
CASSFQGSTGELFF
>NA|TRBD1|TRBJ1-5|TRBV11-2|15
TGTGCCAGCAGCCCACTAGGACAGGGCAATCAGCCCCAGCATTTT
CASSPLGQGNQPQHF
>NA|NA|TRBJ2-7|TRBV12-3/TRBV12-4|13
TGTGCCAGCAGTTTCGCCGGGGCCGACGAGCAGTACTTC
CASSFAGADEQYF
>NA|NA|TRBJ2-1|TRBV19|10
TGTGCCAGTAGTGAGGGGGGGCAGTTCTTC
CASSEGGQFF
>NA|TRBD1|TRBJ2-7|TRBV6-1|16
TGTGCCAGCAGTGAACCCCACAGGGGTATTATATACGAGCAGTACTTC
CASSEPHRGIIYEQYF
>NA|NA|TRBJ1-2|TRBV29-1|14
TGCAGCGTTGGGCCGCAGGCTCAGGACTATGGCTACACCTTC
CSVGPQAQDYGYTF
>NA|NA|TRBJ1-2|TRBV28|13
TGTGCCAGCAGTCCCCGGATGATTTATGGCTACACCTTC
CASSPRMIYGYTF
>once|NA|TRBJ1-2|TRBV3-1/TRBV3-2|18
TGTGCCAGCAGCCAAGAAAGGAAAGGGAGGGGAGATAACTATGGCTACACCTTC
CASSQERKGRGDNYGYTF
>NA|TRBD1|TRBJ1-6|TRBV6-5|15
TGTGCCATCGTCCCGGGACAGGGCTTAGGATCACCCCTCCACTTT
CAIVPGQGLGSPLHF
>NA|NA|TRBJ1-1|TRBV29-1|16
TGCAGCGTTGAAGATCCCGCGGGGCACCTGACCACTGAAGCTTTCTTT
CSVEDPAGHLTTEAFF
>NA|NA|TRBJ2-2|TRBV9|17
TGTGCCAGCAGCGTAGGGGGAGCTATCGGCGGCACCGGGGAGCTGTTTTTT
CASSVGGAIGGTGELFF
>NA|NA|TRBJ2-2|TRBV30|11
TGTGCCTGGAATTTTGTCGGGGAGCTGTTTTTT
CAWNFVGELFF
>NA|TRBD2|TRBJ2-3|TRBV5-1|15
TGCGCCAGCAGCTTGGTAGCGGGAGTGGGAGATACGCAGTATTTT
CASSLVAGVGDTQYF
>NA|NA|TRBJ1-1|TRBV30|12
TGTGCCTGGAGTCCCCTGAAGGGGGGAGCTTTCTTT
CAWSPLKGGAFF
>NA|NA|TRBJ1-5|TRBV5-1|13
TGCGCCAGCAGCTTGAGAGTGGATCAGCCCCAGCATTTT
CASSLRVDQPQHF
>NA|TRBD1|TRBJ2-5|TRBV7-9|14
TGTGCCAGCATCTCCCAGGGGGTTTTAGAGACCCAGTACTTC
CASISQGVLETQYF
>once|TRBD1|TRBJ2-7|TRBV6-5|13
TGTGCCAGCAAAGCCGGGACAGTATCCGAGCAGTACTTC
CASKAGTVSEQYF
>NA|NA|TRBJ2-7|TRBV7-2|14
TGTGCCAGCAGCTTAGCAGCCCGCACCTACGAGCAGTACTTC
CASSLAARTYEQYF
>NA|TRBD1|TRBJ2-5|TRBV18|15
TGTGCCAGCTCACCACCCGGGACAGTCGAAGAGACCCAGTACTTC
CASSPPGTVEETQYF
>NA|TRBD1|TRBJ1-1|TRBV5-1|15
TGCGCCAGCAGCTTGGTTGGGACAGGAAACACTGAAGCTTTCTTT
CASSLVGTGNTEAFF
>NA|NA|TRBJ1-6|TRBV6-5|15
TGTGCCAGCAGTTACATCCGGCAGGGAAATTCACCCCTCCACTTT
CASSYIRQGNSPLHF
>once|TRBD1|TRBJ1-4|TRBV12-5|15
TGTGCTAGTGGTTCAGGGGGGTCAACTAATGAAAAACTGTTTTTT
CASGSGGSTNEKLFF
>NA|NA|TRBJ1-6|TRBV3-1/TRBV3-2|14
TGTGCCAGCAGCCAGAGGGGAGGCAATTCACCCCTCCACTTT
CASSQRGGNSPLHF
>NA|NA|TRBJ1-6|TRBV28|20
TGTGCCAGCAGCCACGGGGAGGGGCAGGGGAGAGCAGTATCTAGGCCACCCCTCCACTTT
CASSHGEGQGRAVSRPPLHF
>NA|NA|TRBJ2-7|TRBV5-6|18
TGTGCCAGCAGCGCCCGGAGAGGGCGGGGGCCTCGCTCCTACGAGCAGTACTTC
CASSARRGRGPRSYEQYF
>NA|TRBD2|TRBJ2-5|TRBV18|15
TGTGCCAGCTCACCCACTAGCGGGGACGGGGAGACCCAGTACTTC
CASSPTSGDGETQYF
>NA|NA|TRBJ2-7|TRBV3-1/TRBV3-2|17
TGTGCCAGCAGCCAAGAGTCATTAGGGGGTTCCTCCTACGAGCAGTACTTC
CASSQESLGGSSYEQYF
>NA|TRBD1|TRBJ2-2|TRBV19|15
TGTGCCAGTAGGCCCTGGGACAGGGCATATGGGGAGCTGTTTTTT
CASRPWDRAYGELFF
>once|TRBD1|TRBJ1-2|TRBV19|17
TGTGCCAGTACCCTTACCTTGACAGGGGGATTGAGAGATGGCTACACCTTC
CASTLTLTGGLRDGYTF
>NA|TRBD2|TRBJ2-1|TRBV19|15
TGTGCCAGTAGCCGGGGACTAGCGGGAGTGGTTGAGCAGTTCTTC
CASSRGLAGVVEQFF
>NA|TRBD2|TRBJ2-7|TRBV6-5|14
TGTGCCAGCAGTTACGGTGCTAGCGGCTACGAGCAGTACTTC
CASSYGASGYEQYF
>NA|NA|TRBJ2-3|TRBV7-2|15
TGTGCCAGCAGCTTAGGGGCTAGTCGGTATGATACGCAGTATTTT
CASSLGASRYDTQYF
>NA|TRBD1|TRBJ1-1|TRBV7-9|15
TGTGCCAGCAGCTTTCTACAGGGGGCGCTTACTGAAGCTTTCTTT
CASSFLQGALTEAFF
>NA|TRBD1|TRBJ2-7|TRBV19|15
TGTGCCAGTAGTCCTTCCGGGACAGTCTCCTACGAGCAGTACTTC
CASSPSGTVSYEQYF
>NA|TRBD1|TRBJ1-3|TRBV4-1|17
TGCGCCAGCAGCCAAGGCCCTTGGACAGGGGCTGGAAACACCATATATTTT
CASSQGPWTGAGNTIYF
>NA|NA|TRBJ1-6|TRBV25-1|18
TGTGCCAGCAGTGACCGGTGGGACTCGAGCTCCTATAATTCACCCCTCCACTTT
CASSDRWDSSSYNSPLHF
>NA|NA|TRBJ2-7|TRBV19|15
TGTGCCAGTAGTACCTCCGGGTCAAATCTCTACGAGCAGTACTTC
CASSTSGSNLYEQYF
>NA|TRBD1|TRBJ1-3|TRBV18|18
TGTGCCAGCTCACCGCAACCGGGACAGGGGGTATCTGGAAACACCATATATTTT
CASSPQPGQGVSGNTIYF
>NA|TRBD1|TRBJ1-2|TRBV7-6|14
TGTGCCAGCAGCTCGGGACAGGCTCACTATGGCTACACCTTC
CASSSGQAHYGYTF